This passage covers 15 T cell receptor beta chains from one sample sequenced in a study of T cells expressing NK-cell markers. TCRdb reworked the 5' RACE reads into one entry per CDR3 protein, no DNA. Here the sample table reports fewer than 550,000 distinct CDR3 sequences. Sequenced sample: blood T cells: a sorted CD56 or NKG2C T cell subset, CD4+ or CD8+ T cells, or bulk PBMC T cells (not recorded which). These receptors originate from a woman in her fifties or sixties in good health.

The chain recombines TRBV5-6 with TRBJ2-3; as DNA is missing, the TRBD1 call by TCRdb cannot be tested. The V gene's germline CDR1 is SGHDT and CDR2 YYEEEE. CDR3 length: 17 amino acids. CDR3 protein: CASSLNGARDGTNTQYF. Combining the CDR3 with reference TRBV5-6 and TRBJ2-3 gives the whole variable domain DAGVTQSPTHLIKTRGQQVTLRCSPKSGHDTVSWYQQALGQGPQFIFQYYEEEERQRGNFPDRFSGHQFPNYSSELNVNALLLGDSALYLCASSLNGARDGTNTQYFGPGTRLTVL.

CDR3 region: CASSLKRHVFLYNEQFF. V usage is TRBV7-8 and J usage is TRBJ2-1. Per the germline V gene, CDR1 is SGHVS and CDR2 is FQNEAQ. This CDR3 contains 17 residues.

The chain joins TRBV5-1 to TRBJ1-1. CDR1 is SGHRS and CDR2 is YFSETQ in the germline V gene. This CDR3 region has 13 residues. Here the CDR3 reads CASSSSGGGKAFF.

The rearrangement joins TRBV5-1 to TRBJ2-2; no DNA is available, so the TRBD1 call from TCRdb remains unchecked. The CDR3 extends over 14 amino acids. Germline V gene lookup returns CDR1 SGHRS and CDR2 YFSETQ. The CDR3 here is CASSRDARNGELFF.

The chain combines TRBV7-6 with TRBJ2-5; TCRdb names TRBD2, which stays unverified in the absence of DNA. Germline V lookup: CDR1 SGHVS, CDR2 FNYEAQ. The CDR3 is 15 residues long. The CDR3 sequence: CASSNTSGRWETQYF. The full variable domain, completed using reference TRBV7-6 and TRBJ2-5, is GAGVSQSPRYKVTKRGQDVALRCDPISGHVSLYWYRQALGQGPEFLTYFNYEAQQDKSGLPNDRFSAERPEGSISTLTIQRTEQRDSAMYRCASSNTSGRWETQYFGPGTRLLVL.

The V call is TRBV20-1, the J call TRBJ2-5; the D call from TCRdb, TRBD2, cannot be confirmed without DNA. Germline lookup yields CDR1 DFQATT and CDR2 SNEGSKA (reference sequence). The CDR3 runs 15 residues. The CDR3 region is CSASVRKAGGETQYF.

The chain uses TRBV12-3 or TRBV12-4 and TRBJ2-1. The CDR3 totals 13 residues. This CDR3 reads CASSISGTDEQFF.

The V call is TRBV13, the J call TRBJ2-7; checking the TCRdb D call of TRBD1 is not possible without DNA. Germline V gene lookup returns CDR1 PRHDT and CDR2 FYEKMQ (reference sequence). The CDR3 loop spans 17 amino acids. CDR3 region: CASSRQGGGQGRAEQYF.

This rearrangement joins TRBV6-5 to TRBJ2-5; TCRdb calls TRBD1, which cannot be checked without DNA. Germline-derived CDR1 and CDR2 are MNHEY and SVGAGI. The CDR3 has 15 amino acids. CDR3 sequence reads: CASSRPGVLGETQYF.

The chain carries TRBV29-1 and TRBJ2-3; TCRdb indicates TRBD2, and absent DNA this call remains unverified. Germline V gene lookup returns CDR1 SQVTM and CDR2 ANQGSEA. This CDR3 is built from 16 residues. CDR3 loop: CSVEGEAGGPLGTQYF.

The V call is TRBV7-9, the J call TRBJ2-1; TCRdb gives TRBD1 as the D gene, but with no DNA this cannot be confirmed. CDR3 length: 17 residues. Germline V lookup: CDR1 SEHNR, CDR2 FQNEAQ (reference sequence). CDR3 sequence reads: CASEKGLGQLTRNEQFF. The full variable domain, with the rest looked up from reference TRBV7-9 and TRBJ2-1, is DTGVSQNPRHKITKRGQNVTFRCDPISEHNRLYWYRQTLGQGPEFLTYFQNEAQLEKSRLLSDRFSAERPKGSFSTLEIQRTEQGDSAMYLCASEKGLGQLTRNEQFFGPGTRLTVL.

This sequence joins TRBV29-1 and TRBJ1-1; the TCRdb D gene call, TRBD1, has no DNA to confirm it. This CDR3 region has 11 residues. Germline lookup yields CDR1 SQVTM and CDR2 ANQGSEA. CDR3 loop: CSGGGGPEAFF. The whole variable domain, remainder taken from reference TRBV29-1 and TRBJ1-1, is SAVISQKPSRDICQRGTSLTIQCQVDSQVTMMFWYRQQPGQSLTLIATANQGSEATYESGFVIDKFPISRPNLTFSTLTVSNMSPEDSSIYLCSGGGGPEAFFGQGTRLTVV.

The chain combines TRBV7-3 with TRBJ2-1; no DNA is available, so the TRBD2 call from TCRdb remains unchecked. CDR3 size: 16 residues. Germline CDR1 is SGHTA and CDR2 is FQGTGA. This CDR3 is CASSPLAGLANNEQFF.

The CDR3 spells CASSPQGSYNSPLHF. The chain recombines TRBV7-9 with TRBJ1-6; TCRdb outputs TRBD1, but without DNA this stays unchecked. CDR1 and CDR2 (germline): SEHNR, FQNEAQ (reference sequence). CDR3 size: 15 residues.

This sequence joins TRBV10-1 and TRBJ2-2; the TCRdb D gene call, TRBD2, has no DNA to confirm it. Germline V gene sequence: CDR1 WNHNN, CDR2 SYGVQD (reference sequence). CDR3 length equals 13 residues. CDR3 in amino acids: CASSVRRAGELFF.